This TCR beta chain was retrieved from a study of OX40 agonist ivuxolimab in advanced cancers. Study context: Treatment received earlier with anti-PD-1, anti-PD-L1 or anti-CTLA-4 agents was allowed, and 40% had some.

V lost 0 bases and J lost 2, with 8 bases in between. The germline V gene has CDR1 MGHRA and CDR2 YSYEKL. The CDR3 covers 15 residues. Study outcomes and limitations: Expanded clones tended on average to be more numerous among CD8+ T cells than CD4+.

Concerning this clone: The antigen is not known.

Data came from immunoSEQ multiplex PCR; TCRdb stores just in-frame clones and leaves some out. Among more than 20,000 clones, around nine tenths were seen once, and the ten largest hold 20% to 25%. The V gene is TRBV4-1, the J gene TRBJ2-4; D remains unclear. The receptor was isolated from an adult with an advanced solid tumor such as melanoma, head and neck, liver or kidney cancer. The specimen was CD4+ or CD8+ T cells sorted from blood, collected in a trial of the OX40 agonist ivuxolimab. The CDR3 DNA sequence: TGCGCCAGCAGCCAAGAATTAGGGTCCAAAAACATTCAGTACTTC. As protein: CASSQELGSKNIQYF.